These 7 T cell receptor beta chains share one sample of origin, sequenced in a study of blood T cells in healthy people across ages (dated by TCRdb to about 2015). The library was produced with 5' RACE. TCRdb shows the sequencer as Illumina HiSeq 2500. The second PCR ran for roughly 7 to 11 cycles and used a J-beta primer mix along with a sample-barcoded 5' primer. The public reads were reprocessed in TCRdb via fastp at Q25 and MiXCR, keeping in-frame beta chains. Entries that share a CDR3 protein sequence are merged under the most common genes and DNA. This sample lists under 2 million distinct CDR3 sequences; almost 35% were detected once. The ten most abundant clones make up 10% to 12% of the sample. The sample taken for sequencing was blood. Receptors originate from a woman aged 30 to 39 in good health.

In this sample, this clonotype turned up a few times. V gene TRBV12-3 or TRBV12-4 combines with J gene TRBJ1-1; D is uncertain. This CDR3 has 16 residues. V dropped 5 bases and J dropped 3 bases, with 19 bases sitting between them. Here the CDR3 reads CASSPDGLPADTEAFF. DNA of the CDR3: TGTGCCAGCAGTCCGGACGGACTCCCGGCGGACACTGAAGCTTTCTTT.

In its sample, this clonotype was seen many times. The gene calls are TRBV29-1 and TRBJ2-1; D unclear. This CDR3 contains 14 residues. Germline values: CDR1 SQVTM, CDR2 ANQGSEA. Trimming stripped 3 bases from V and 7 bases from J, with 16 bases between. This CDR3 reads CSVDGVWDRNEQFF. CDR3 DNA: TGCAGCGTTGACGGTGTTTGGGATCGGAATGAGCAGTTCTTC.

The J gene is TRBJ2-5, the V gene TRBV9; D might be TRBD2 (5 bases). The CDR3 contains 14 residues. The V and J ends lost 3 bases and 0 bases respectively, with 9 bases between them. CDR1 and CDR2 from the germline V gene are SGDLS and YYNGEE. The CDR3: CASSAGDYQETQYF. The CDR3 DNA reads as TGTGCCAGCAGCGCCGGGGATTACCAAGAGACCCAGTACTTC.

There are a few counts of this clonotype. CDR3 loop: CASSRPVRGRGDTQYF. The CDR3 bases are TGTGCCAGCAGCAGACCGGTACGGGGGCGGGGAGATACGCAGTATTTT. This chain joins TRBV6-1 and TRBJ2-3; the D call may be TRBD1 or TRBD2 (6 bases each). Germline assignment: CDR1 MNHNS and CDR2 SASEGT. CDR3 length equals 16 residues. Trimming removed 6 bases from V and 5 bases from J, with 21 bases in between.

The chain employs TRBV6-1 and TRBJ1-2; D call uncertain. Germline CDR1 is MNHNS and CDR2 is SASEGT. Trimming left V 6 bases short and J 4 bases short, with 21 bases between. The CDR3 is made up of 16 amino acids. CDR3 in amino acids: CASSYTTSTPLYGYTF. Here the CDR3 DNA reads TGTGCCAGCAGCTATACTACCTCAACACCCCTCTATGGCTACACCTTC.

The CDR3 bases are TGCAGTGCCCACGAGACAGTCAATCTACCCCAGCATTTT. It encodes CSAHETVNLPQHF. The genes are TRBV20-1 and TRBJ1-5; D may be TRBD1 (5 bases). V shed 6 bases and J shed 10 bases, with 19 bases lying between them. CDR3 length equals 13 residues. Germline-derived CDR1 and CDR2 are DFQATT and SNEGSKA (reference sequence).

This clonotype was observed a handful of times. The chain carries TRBV13 and TRBJ2-5, with 8 nucleotides matching TRBD1. The CDR3 totals 15 residues. CDR1 PRHDT and CDR2 FYEKMQ come from the germline V gene (reference sequence). The V segment lost 1 base and the J segment 4 bases; nucleotides outside the gene matches: 5. CDR3 sequence (DNA): TGTGCCAGCAGCTTAGAGGGACAGGTGGTAGAGACCCAGTACTTC. The encoded protein is CASSLEGQVVETQYF.